The 24 T cell receptor beta chains below were found in one sample sequenced in a study of technical replicates of blood from a few donors. TCRdb keeps only in-frame clones here, not all; method: immunoSEQ multiplex PCR. The repertoire holds 15,000 to 19,000 clones, under 90% seen once, with roughly an eighth in the top ten. The material sequenced was PBMCs. These receptors were taken from a human donor in good health.

The gene calls are TRBV4-2 and TRBJ2-3; maybe TRBD1 (6 bases). CDR1 and CDR2 from the germline V gene are LGHNA and YNFKEQ. CDR3 length: 16 residues. Deletions cut 0 bases from V and 6 bases from J, with 16 bases between. The CDR3 nucleotides are TGTGCCAGCAGCCAAGATTGGGGGCCTTATGTGGATACGCAGTATTTT. This sequence encodes CASSQDWGPYVDTQYF.

This chain links TRBV15 with TRBJ1-2, with 12 positions matching TRBD1. With V trimmed by 3 bases and J by 7 bases, 9 bases remained unmatched. The CDR3 length is 16 residues. The germline gives CDR1 LNHNV, CDR2 YYDKDF (reference sequence). The CDR3 protein is CATSRVQGQGAFGYTF. The CDR3 nucleotides are TGTGCCACCAGCAGGGTACAGGGACAGGGGGCTTTTGGCTACACCTTC.

This clone has a single count. The chain joins TRBV6-5 to TRBJ2-3; 7 bases are a match to TRBD2. The CDR3 has 15 residues. V shed 6 bases, J shed 2 bases, and the junction held 8 bases outside the gene matches. Looked up from germline, CDR1 is MNHEY and CDR2 is SVGAGI. Written as DNA, the CDR3 is TGTGCCAGCAGAACGGCTAGCGGCCCCACAGATACGCAGTATTTT. Amino acid sequence: CASRTASGPTDTQYF.

This clone was observed a few times. V and J are TRBV19 and TRBJ2-3; 9 positions agree with TRBD2. The CDR3 is 17 amino acids. With V trimmed by 0 bases and J by 2 bases, 6 bases remained unmatched. Germline V gene sequence: CDR1 LNHDA, CDR2 SQIVND (reference sequence). The CDR3 loop is CASSIDRGTSSTDTQYF. As DNA, the CDR3 is TGTGCCAGTAGTATAGATCGGGGGACTAGCTCCACAGATACGCAGTATTTT.

The genes are TRBV10-2 and TRBJ1-2; perhaps TRBD1 as D (5 bases). There are 18 residues in the CDR3. V dropped 2 bases and J dropped 3 bases, with 22 bases sitting between them. Germline CDR1 is WSHSY and CDR2 is SAAADI. CDR3 amino acids: CASSEAVSVYRRDYGYTF. The CDR3 bases are TGCGCCAGCAGTGAGGCCGTAAGTGTATACAGGAGGGACTATGGCTACACCTTC.

CDR3 DNA: TGTGCCAGTAGGAACAGGGTCGGGGAGACCCAGTACTTC. Protein: CASRNRVGETQYF. This rearrangement joins TRBV19 to TRBJ2-5; maybe TRBD1 (6 bases). CDR1 is LNHDA, CDR2 SQIVND, per germline (reference sequence). The CDR3 spans 13 residues. V shed 6 bases and J shed 5 bases, with 13 bases lying between them.

This clone was observed a handful of times. The rearrangement uses TRBV6-1 and TRBJ1-1; tentative D call: TRBD1 (6 bases). Germline-derived CDR1 and CDR2 are MNHNS and SASEGT. The V end lost 11 bases, the J end lost 11 bases, and 24 bases lay between the germline ends. The CDR3 length is 13 residues. The CDR3 DNA reads TGTGCCGTCACCAGGGGCAGGGGATTAAAGGCTTTCTTT. The encoded protein is CAVTRGRGLKAFF.

The chain employs TRBV27 and TRBJ2-2, with D unresolved. This CDR3 is 14 amino acids long. Trimming left V 2 bases short and J 4 bases short, with 8 bases between. From germline, CDR1 is MNHEY and CDR2 SMNVEV (reference sequence). The CDR3 protein is CASSLVQFTGELFF. Written as DNA, the CDR3 is TGTGCCAGCAGTTTAGTACAGTTCACCGGGGAGCTGTTTTTT.

The chain combines TRBV5-8 with TRBJ1-5, with 7 bases lining up with TRBD1. The CDR3 is 16 amino acids. Germline assignment: CDR1 SGHTS and CDR2 YDEGEE. V trimming: 4 bases; J trimming: 2 bases; junction bases outside the gene matches: 9. In nucleotides, the CDR3 is TGTGCCAGCAGCCCTGATCAGGGGGAGGGCAATCAGCCCCAGCATTTT. This sequence encodes CASSPDQGEGNQPQHF.

This chain connects TRBV9 to TRBJ1-2, with TRBD1 identical over 8 bases. This CDR3 has 15 residues. Trimming removed 4 bases from V and 8 bases from J; junction bases left unmatched: 13. Germline lookup yields CDR1 SGDLS and CDR2 YYNGEE. The CDR3 sequence is CASSPQISGGGGYTF. CDR3 nucleotides: TGTGCCAGCAGCCCCCAGATCTCAGGGGGCGGGGGCTACACCTTC.

The V and J genes are TRBV7-9 and TRBJ1-1, with D maybe TRBD1 (6 bases). Germline V gene data show CDR1 as SEHNR and CDR2 as FQNEAQ (reference sequence). This CDR3 contains 15 residues. The ends were cut back, 4 bases at V and 0 bases at J, with 12 bases in the middle. CDR3 loop: CASSSDRTLNTEAFF. CDR3 DNA: TGTGCCAGCAGCTCCGACAGGACGCTGAACACTGAAGCTTTCTTT.

This chain uses TRBV7-2 with TRBJ2-2, with D possibly matching TRBD1 (5 bases). Trimming took off 1 base at V and 5 bases at J, with 11 bases between the two ends. Per germline, CDR1 SGHTA and CDR2 FQGNSA. The CDR3 has 15 amino acids. The CDR3 DNA follows: TGTGCCAGCAGCTTAGAGGCGCAGGGAACCGGGGAGCTGTTTTTT. Its protein product is CASSLEAQGTGELFF.

This clone was picked up one time. The rearrangement uses TRBV28 and TRBJ2-7, with 8 bases that match TRBD2. CDR1 is MDHEN and CDR2 is SYDVKM in the germline V gene. The CDR3 totals 16 residues. The V gene end was trimmed by 6 bases and the J gene end by 0 bases; junction bases not matched to a gene: 10. CDR3 residues: CASRRGVAGNSYEQYF. The CDR3, as DNA: TGTGCCAGCAGACGTGGCGTAGCGGGGAACTCCTACGAGCAGTACTTC.

Here the CDR3 reads CASNPSGPSYEQYF. Here the CDR3 DNA reads TGTGCCAGCAATCCTAGCGGTCCTTCCTACGAGCAGTACTTC. This chain connects TRBV2 to TRBJ2-7; 7 bases agree with TRBD2. The CDR3 has 14 amino acids. V shed 7 bases and J 1 base; nucleotides not matched to a gene: 7. Germline CDR1 reads SNHLY; CDR2 reads FYNNEI.

This chain uses TRBV19 with TRBJ2-3, with D perhaps matching TRBD2 (6 bases). Germline V gene lookup returns CDR1 LNHDA and CDR2 SQIVND (reference sequence). CDR3 length equals 15 residues. V lost 2 bases and J 3 bases, leaving 12 bases between the germline ends. CDR3 region: CASSIPAGGTDTQYF. The CDR3 DNA follows: TGTGCCAGTAGTATACCAGCGGGTGGGACAGATACGCAGTATTTT.

V usage is TRBV13 and J usage is TRBJ2-2, with TRBD2 matching over 10 bases. Trimming took 6 bases from V and 2 from J; bases not matched to a gene: 3. The germline V gene has CDR1 PRHDT and CDR2 FYEKMQ (reference sequence). The CDR3 contains 15 residues. The CDR3 DNA reads as TGTGCCAGCAGTCGGACTAGCGGAAACACCGGGGAGCTGTTTTTT. Translation gives CASSRTSGNTGELFF. The full variable domain, in which reference TRBV13 and TRBJ2-2 provide the parts outside the CDR3, is AAGVIQSPRHLIKEKRETATLKCYPIPRHDTVYWYQQGPGQDPQFLISFYEKMQSDKGSIPDRFSAQQFSDYHSELNMSSLELGDSALYFCASSRTSGNTGELFFGEGSRLTVL.

V usage is TRBV9 and J usage is TRBJ2-7; 9 nucleotides line up with TRBD2. Germline V gene lookup returns CDR1 SGDLS and CDR2 YYNGEE. The CDR3 length is 15 residues. Losses at the gene ends were 4 bases for V and 6 bases for J; bases not matched to a gene: 11. This chain's CDR3 is CASSPRTGTSTEQYF. The CDR3 DNA reads as TGTGCCAGCAGCCCCCGTACCGGGACTAGCACCGAGCAGTACTTC.

V and J are TRBV6-6 and TRBJ2-7; TRBD1 is a possible D gene (5 bases). Germline V gene sequence: CDR1 MNHNY, CDR2 SVGAGI (reference sequence). V lost 5 bases and J 3 bases, leaving 14 bases between the germline ends. CDR3 length equals 14 residues. Here the CDR3 DNA reads TGTGCCAGCAGTCCCAGGGCGGTGGACTACGAGCAGTACTTC. Translation: CASSPRAVDYEQYF.

This chain joins TRBV6-1 and TRBJ2-7, with 7 bases aligning to TRBD2. The CDR3 has 15 amino acids. The germline V gene encodes CDR1 MNHNS and CDR2 SASEGT. The trim removed 2 bases at V and 0 bases at J, leaving 4 bases unmatched. This CDR3 reads CASSEQGGSSYEQYF. For the CDR3, the DNA is TGTGCCAGCAGTGAACAGGGCGGGAGCTCCTACGAGCAGTACTTC.

V is TRBV6-5 and J is TRBJ1-1, with TRBD1 matching 9 bases. The CDR3 runs to 16 residues. The trim removed 6 bases at V and 5 bases at J, leaving 13 bases unmatched. CDR1 is MNHEY, CDR2 SVGAGI, per germline. Here the CDR3 reads CASRYQRLQGATEAFF. CDR3 DNA: TGTGCCAGCAGATACCAACGATTACAGGGGGCAACTGAAGCTTTCTTT.

This clone was observed a handful of times. This chain uses TRBV9 with TRBJ1-2, with TRBD1 matching 8 bases. The junction had 9 bases not matched to a gene; V was cut back by 0 bases and J by 8 bases. This CDR3 has 15 amino acids. Germline V lookup: CDR1 SGDLS, CDR2 YYNGEE. The chain's CDR3 is CASSVEGYDRGGYTF. CDR3 coding DNA: TGTGCCAGCAGCGTAGAGGGATATGACAGGGGAGGCTACACCTTC.

The chain has TRBV5-8 and TRBJ1-3, with TRBD1 identical over 7 bases. CDR1 SGHTS and CDR2 YDEGEE come from the germline V gene. The CDR3 length is 15 residues. Trimming at V came to 4 bases and at J to 0 bases, leaving 4 bases not matched to a gene. The CDR3 DNA follows: TGTGCCAGCAGCGCCCGGACAGGCTCTGGAAACACCATATATTTT. Amino acid sequence: CASSARTGSGNTIYF.

V usage is TRBV18 and J usage is TRBJ2-7; TRBD2 matches 9 bases. Germline V gives CDR1 KGHSH, CDR2 LQKENI. The CDR3 runs to 14 residues. Trimming cost V 2 bases and J 6 bases; bases outside gene matches: 5. CDR3 loop: CASSPGTSSGEQYF. Written as DNA, the CDR3 is TGTGCCAGCTCACCAGGGACTAGCTCCGGCGAGCAGTACTTC.

This chain links TRBV6-5 with TRBJ2-7; 7 nucleotides agree with TRBD2. Per germline, CDR1 MNHEY and CDR2 SVGAGI. After removal of 4 bases from V and 2 bases from J, the junction contained 8 bases not matched to a gene. The CDR3 has 15 amino acids. CDR3 bases: TGTGCCAGCAGTTTCGGACTAGAAGGGGCCTACGAGCAGTACTTC. It encodes CASSFGLEGAYEQYF.